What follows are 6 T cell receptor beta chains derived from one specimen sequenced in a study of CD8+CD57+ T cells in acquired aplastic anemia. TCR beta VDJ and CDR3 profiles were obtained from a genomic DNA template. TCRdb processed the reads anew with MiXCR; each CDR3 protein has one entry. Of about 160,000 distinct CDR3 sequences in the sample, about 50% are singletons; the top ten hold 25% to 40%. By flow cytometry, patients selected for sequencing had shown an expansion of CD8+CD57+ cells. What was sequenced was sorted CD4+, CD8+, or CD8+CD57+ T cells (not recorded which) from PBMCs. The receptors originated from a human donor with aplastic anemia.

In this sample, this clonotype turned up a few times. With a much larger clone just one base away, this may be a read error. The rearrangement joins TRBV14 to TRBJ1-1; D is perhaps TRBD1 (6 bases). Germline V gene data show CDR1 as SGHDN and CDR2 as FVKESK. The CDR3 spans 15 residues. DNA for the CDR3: TGTGCCAGCAACCAAGGGGGTGTGGTGGACAGTGAAGCTTTCTTT. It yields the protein CASNQGGVVDSEAFF.

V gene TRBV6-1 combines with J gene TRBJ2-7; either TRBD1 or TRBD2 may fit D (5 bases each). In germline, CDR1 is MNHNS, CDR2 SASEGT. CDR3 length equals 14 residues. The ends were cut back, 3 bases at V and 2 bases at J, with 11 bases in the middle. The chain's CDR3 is CASSEGTIPYEQYF. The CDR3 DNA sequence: TGTGCCAGCAGTGAGGGGACCATACCCTACGAGCAGTACTTC.

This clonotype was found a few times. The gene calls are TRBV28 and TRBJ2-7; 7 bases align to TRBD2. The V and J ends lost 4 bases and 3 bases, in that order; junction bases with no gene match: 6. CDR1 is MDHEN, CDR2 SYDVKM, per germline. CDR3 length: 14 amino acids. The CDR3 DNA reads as TGTGCCAGCAGTTATGGGAGGGATTACTACGAGCAGTACTTC. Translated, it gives CASSYGRDYYEQYF.

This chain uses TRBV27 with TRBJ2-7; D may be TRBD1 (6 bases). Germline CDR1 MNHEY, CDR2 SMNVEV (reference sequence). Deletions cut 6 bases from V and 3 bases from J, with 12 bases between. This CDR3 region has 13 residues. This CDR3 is CASSTRGSYEQYF. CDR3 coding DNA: TGTGCCAGCAGCACTAGGGGGAGCTACGAGCAGTACTTC.

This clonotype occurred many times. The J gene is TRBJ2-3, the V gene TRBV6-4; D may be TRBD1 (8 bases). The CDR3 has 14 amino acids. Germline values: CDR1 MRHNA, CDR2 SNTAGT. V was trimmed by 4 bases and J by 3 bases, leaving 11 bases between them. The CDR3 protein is CASSAQGGTDTQYF. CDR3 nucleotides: TGTGCCAGCAGTGCACAGGGGGGGACAGATACGCAGTATTTT.

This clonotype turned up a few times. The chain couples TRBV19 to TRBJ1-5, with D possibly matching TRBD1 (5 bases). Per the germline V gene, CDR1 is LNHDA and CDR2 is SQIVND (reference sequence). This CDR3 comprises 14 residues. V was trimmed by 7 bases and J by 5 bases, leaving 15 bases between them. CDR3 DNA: TGTGCCAGTACCGCGGCAGGGTCATATCAGCCCCAGCATTTT. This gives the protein CASTAAGSYQPQHF.